Sequencing of this T cell receptor beta chain was carried out in a study of identical twins. From the 5' RACE reads, TCRdb called clonotypes with MiXCR, one entry per CDR3 protein. The table includes 1.5 million to 2 million distinct CDR3 sequences, about 32% detected once. This clonotype was recorded a few times. V was clipped by 1 base and J by 6 bases; unmatched bases: 8. Germline V gives CDR1 SGHAT, CDR2 FQNNGV. The CDR3 contains 15 residues. Sequenced input: cord blood. The chain uses TRBV11-2 and TRBJ2-7, with 8 bases identical to TRBD1. The source of this sequence is a newborn girl in good health. CDR3 region: CASSLGGQGRFEQYF. CDR3 sequence (DNA): TGTGCCAGCAGCTTAGGTGGACAGGGTCGTTTCGAGCAGTACTTC.